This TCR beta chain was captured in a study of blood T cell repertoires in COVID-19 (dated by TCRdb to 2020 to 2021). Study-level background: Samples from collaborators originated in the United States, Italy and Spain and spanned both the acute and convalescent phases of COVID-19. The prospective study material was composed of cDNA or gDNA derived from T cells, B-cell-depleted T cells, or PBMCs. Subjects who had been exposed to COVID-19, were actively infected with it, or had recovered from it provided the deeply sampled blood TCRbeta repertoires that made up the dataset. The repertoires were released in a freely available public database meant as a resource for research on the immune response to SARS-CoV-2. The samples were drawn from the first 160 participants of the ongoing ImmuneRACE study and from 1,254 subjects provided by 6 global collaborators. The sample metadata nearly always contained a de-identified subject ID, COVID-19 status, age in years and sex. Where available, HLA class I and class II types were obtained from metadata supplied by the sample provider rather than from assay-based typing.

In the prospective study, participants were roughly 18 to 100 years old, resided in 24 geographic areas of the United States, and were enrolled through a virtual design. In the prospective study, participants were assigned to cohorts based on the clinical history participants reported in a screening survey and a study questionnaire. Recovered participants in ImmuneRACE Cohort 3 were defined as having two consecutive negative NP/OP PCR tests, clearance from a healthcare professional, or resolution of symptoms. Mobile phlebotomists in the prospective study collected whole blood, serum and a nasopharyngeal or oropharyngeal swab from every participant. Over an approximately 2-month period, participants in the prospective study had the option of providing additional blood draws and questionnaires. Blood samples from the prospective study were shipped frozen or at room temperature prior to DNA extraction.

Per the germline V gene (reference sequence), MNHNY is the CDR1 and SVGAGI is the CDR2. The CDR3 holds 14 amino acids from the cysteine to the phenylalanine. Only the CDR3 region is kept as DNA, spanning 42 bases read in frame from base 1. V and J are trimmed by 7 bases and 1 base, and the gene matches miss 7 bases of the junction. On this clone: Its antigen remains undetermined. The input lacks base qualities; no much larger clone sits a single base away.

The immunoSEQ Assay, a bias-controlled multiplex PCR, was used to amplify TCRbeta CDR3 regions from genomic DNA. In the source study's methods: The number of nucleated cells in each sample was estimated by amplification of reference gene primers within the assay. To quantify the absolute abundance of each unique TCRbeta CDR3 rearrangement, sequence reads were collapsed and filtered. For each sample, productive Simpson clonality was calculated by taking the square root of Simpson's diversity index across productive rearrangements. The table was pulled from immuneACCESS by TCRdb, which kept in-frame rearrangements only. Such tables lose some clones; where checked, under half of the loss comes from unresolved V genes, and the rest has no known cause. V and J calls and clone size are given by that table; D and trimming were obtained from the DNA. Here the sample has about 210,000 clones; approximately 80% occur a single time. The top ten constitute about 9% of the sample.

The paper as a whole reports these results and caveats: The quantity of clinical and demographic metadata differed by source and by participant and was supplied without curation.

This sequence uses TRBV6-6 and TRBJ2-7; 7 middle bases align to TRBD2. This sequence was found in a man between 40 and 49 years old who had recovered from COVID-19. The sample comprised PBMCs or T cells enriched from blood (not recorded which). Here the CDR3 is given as CASNRLAGSYEQYF. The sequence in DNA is TGTGCCAGCAACAGACTAGCTGGATCCTACGAGCAGTACTTC.